This is a list of T cell receptor beta chains from one sample in a study of cytomegalovirus exposure and HLA in healthy donors. TCRdb keeps only in-frame clones here, not all; method: immunoSEQ multiplex PCR. The sample contains over 150,000 clones, 80% to 85% of which appear only once. The sample was PBMCs. The source is a woman aged 18-29 years in good health and CMV-seropositive. The CDR3 runs from the conserved cysteine through the conserved F or W. The D gene is left open where the match is weak. Clone size is not always given. Where it is, it says once, few, many or a class for expanded clones.

>TRBV4-1|TRBJ1-2|few|NA
TGCGCCAGCAGCCTCTCGTCGGCAGGGGACTATGGCTACACCTTC
CASSLSSAGDYGYTF
>TRBV6-5|TRBJ2-6|NA|NA
TGTGCCAGCAGTTACACTTGGGAGGCTGGGGCCAACGTCCTGACTTTC
CASSYTWEAGANVLTF
>TRBV27|TRBJ2-3|NA|NA
TGTGCCAGCAGTTCAACCGGGACTCCAGCGTTGGATACGCAGTATTTT
CASSSTGTPALDTQYF
>TRBV19|TRBJ1-5|NA|NA
TGTGCCAGTAGTATCAGTTGGTATTCTAATCAGCCCCAGCATTTT
CASSISWYSNQPQHF
>TRBV6-1|TRBJ2-2|NA|NA
TGTGCCAGCATCCGGCCAGGCACCGGGGAGCTGTTTTTT
CASIRPGTGELFF
>TRBV4-2|TRBJ2-7|NA|TRBD1
TGTGCCAGCAGCCAAGGACGGGACAGGGGGCGTTACGAGCAGTACTTC
CASSQGRDRGRYEQYF
>TRBV2|TRBJ1-2|NA|NA
TGTGCCAGCAGTCAAGGACAGATCTATGGCTACACCTTC
CASSQGQIYGYTF
>TRBV19|TRBJ2-5|NA|NA
TGTGCCAGTAGTAAAAGGGGGGGCTGGGAGACCCAGTACTTC
CASSKRGGWETQYF
>TRBV7-9|TRBJ1-2|NA|NA
TGTGCCAGCAGTGCCCGGGGTGGCTACACCTTC
CASSARGGYTF
>TRBV7-2|TRBJ2-1|NA|NA
TGTGCCAGCAGCTTAGGAGGGAGGATTTACAATGAGCAGTTCTTC
CASSLGGRIYNEQFF
>TRBV6-6|TRBJ2-7|NA|TRBD1
TGTGCCAGCAGCAGGGGACAGGGCGTCTCCTACGAGCAGTACTTC
CASSRGQGVSYEQYF
>TRBV6-5|TRBJ2-7|NA|TRBD1
TGTGCCAGCAGTTTAGACAGGGGGGGGGCCTACGAGCAGTACTTC
CASSLDRGGAYEQYF
>TRBV27|TRBJ1-1|NA|TRBD1
TGTGCCAGCACTCGGACAGGCTTGAACACTGAAGCTTTCTTT
CASTRTGLNTEAFF
>TRBV7-9|TRBJ2-1|NA|TRBD2
TGTGCCAGCAGCCGGACTAGCGGGGGGGCCGAAGAGCAGTTCTTC
CASSRTSGGAEEQFF
>TRBV7-3|TRBJ2-5|NA|NA
TGTGCCAGCAGCCAATGGGGGGACCAAGAGACCCAGTACTTC
CASSQWGDQETQYF
>TRBV6-1|TRBJ2-1|NA|TRBD2
TGTGCCAGCAGTGACCCCCGGCTAGCGGGGGGGCTAGGGCAGTTCTTC
CASSDPRLAGGLGQFF
>TRBV2|TRBJ1-5|NA|NA
TGTGCCAGCAGGGAGGGGCAGCGGCCCCAGCATTTT
CASREGQRPQHF
>TRBV4-1|TRBJ1-2|NA|NA
TGCGCCAGCAGCCAAGAAGGTCCCAGCGAAAGCCGGGGCTACACCTTC
CASSQEGPSESRGYTF
>TRBV5-1|TRBJ2-2|NA|NA
TGCGCCAGCAGCTTGGGACCTGACAGGTACACCGGGGAGCTGTTTTTT
CASSLGPDRYTGELFF
>TRBV27|TRBJ1-1|NA|TRBD1
TGTGCCAGCAGTTCGCCGGGACAGGGGGCTACTGAAGCTTTCTTT
CASSSPGQGATEAFF
>TRBV6-5|TRBJ2-2|NA|TRBD2
TGTGCCAGCACCAACTTGGGACTAATAGCCGGGGAGCTGTTTTTT
CASTNLGLIAGELFF
>TRBV28|TRBJ1-2|NA|NA
TGTGCCAGCAGCTCGGGTTGGGGCAGCGGCTACACCTTC
CASSSGWGSGYTF
>TRBV9|TRBJ1-4|NA|TRBD1
TGTGCCAGCAGCGACGGGGACAGGACAACTAATGAAAAACTGTTTTTT
CASSDGDRTTNEKLFF
>TRBV10-1|TRBJ2-1|NA|TRBD2
TGCGCCAGCAGTACGGCTAGCGGGGGGGCCTACAATGAGCAGTTCTTC
CASSTASGGAYNEQFF
>TRBV7-2|TRBJ1-1|NA|NA
TGTGCCAGCAGCCCCCTGACAGTCGGGGCTTTCTTT
CASSPLTVGAFF
>TRBV4-1|TRBJ2-5|once|NA
TGCGCCAGCAGCCCTGGTCATGGGACTCCAGAGACCCAGTACTTC
CASSPGHGTPETQYF
>TRBV5-1|TRBJ1-2|NA|NA
TGCGCCAGCAGCATTGAGCCGATACAGGGCTATGGCTACACCTTC
CASSIEPIQGYGYTF
>TRBV9|TRBJ1-2|NA|NA
TGTGCCAGCAGCGTAGGACAGACTCTTAACTATGGCTACACCTTC
CASSVGQTLNYGYTF
>TRBV11-1|TRBJ1-4|NA|NA
TGTGCCAGCAGCTTAGCGGAGGCTGAAAAACTGTTTTTT
CASSLAEAEKLFF
>TRBV7-9|TRBJ2-5|NA|NA
TGTGCCAGCGAGCGTTTAAGGGAGACCCAGTACTTC
CASERLRETQYF
>TRBV18|TRBJ1-5|NA|NA
TGTGCCAGCTCAGTGGGGGGTTCAAATCAGCCCCAGCATTTT
CASSVGGSNQPQHF
>TRBV5-1|TRBJ2-4|NA|TRBD1
TGCGCCAGCAGCTTGGGAGGTTGGGACAGGGACATTCAGTACTTC
CASSLGGWDRDIQYF
>TRBV4-1|TRBJ2-3|NA|TRBD2
TGCGCCAGCAGCCCGGAGGGGCGGGGGGCGAGCACAGATACGCAGTATTTT
CASSPEGRGASTDTQYF
>TRBV2|TRBJ1-2|NA|TRBD1
TGTGCCGTCCCGGGACAGGGGGCTTATGGCTACACCTTC
CAVPGQGAYGYTF
>TRBV2|TRBJ2-4|NA|TRBD1
TGTGCCAGCAGGGAGTCGACAGGGGGCAGGGGAAACATTCAGTACTTC
CASRESTGGRGNIQYF
>TRBV9|TRBJ2-7|NA|NA
TGTGCCAGCAGCGCAGGGGGTAGCGGATACCTCTCCTACGAGCAGTACTTC
CASSAGGSGYLSYEQYF
>TRBV7-3|TRBJ2-1|NA|TRBD1
TGTGCCAGCAGCTCTACTGACAGGGGTGAGCAGTTCTTC
CASSSTDRGEQFF
>TRBV5-6|TRBJ1-6|few|NA
TGTGCCAGCACCGGGTCGGGCTATAATTCACCCCTCCACTTT
CASTGSGYNSPLHF
>TRBV29-1|TRBJ2-3|NA|NA
TGCAGCGCGCTAGGGGGTAGCACAGATACGCAGTATTTT
CSALGGSTDTQYF
>TRBV6-1|TRBJ2-6|NA|NA
TGTGCCAGCCGGAGCGACTCTGGGGCCAACGTCCTGACTTTC
CASRSDSGANVLTF
>TRBV6-5|TRBJ2-7|NA|TRBD1
TGTGCCAGCAGTTATAGGACAGGTAACTACGAGCAGTACTTC
CASSYRTGNYEQYF
>TRBV6-5|TRBJ1-6|NA|TRBD1
TGTGCCAGCAGTTACGAAGGACAGGGAAGGTCACCCCTCCACTTT
CASSYEGQGRSPLHF
>TRBV10-3|TRBJ1-5|NA|NA
TGTGCCATCAGTGAGACGGTAACAGGCCAAAGCAATCAGCCCCAGCATTTT
CAISETVTGQSNQPQHF
>TRBV5-1|TRBJ2-3|NA|NA
TGCGCCAGCAGCTTGAGAGGGATGGGGACAGATACGCAGTATTTT
CASSLRGMGTDTQYF
>TRBV7-8|TRBJ2-3|NA|TRBD2
TGTGCCAGCAGCCTGGGAACTAGCGGGCCCACAGATACGCAGTATTTT
CASSLGTSGPTDTQYF